Listed below are T cell receptor beta chains from one sample, sequenced in a study of blood T cell repertoires in COVID-19. Profiled with immunoSEQ multiplex PCR; TCRdb holds only in-frame clones, not every one. The table has over 110,000 clones, roughly 88% seen once. Sequences were obtained from peripheral blood. Receptors were obtained from a man aged 65 to 85 with acute or convalescent COVID-19. The CDR3 runs from the conserved cysteine through the conserved F or W. D genes are given only for firm matches. Expanded clones get a size class; other rows say once, few or many, or leave the size out.

clone_size,j_call,v_call,d_call,cdr3_aa,cdr3_nt
-,TRBJ1-2,TRBV10-3,-,CAISETGNTYYGYTF,TGTGCCATCAGTGAGACAGGGAATACGTACTATGGCTACACCTTC
once,TRBJ1-5,TRBV19,-,CASSIGTGKSRDQPQHF,TGTGCCAGTAGTATCGGCACAGGGAAGTCCCGGGATCAGCCCCAGCATTTT
once,TRBJ2-7,TRBV12-5,-,CASGLGTVSYEQYF,TGTGCTAGTGGTTTGGGGACAGTTTCCTACGAGCAGTACTTC
-,TRBJ1-3,TRBV5-5,-,CASSPIGQFSGNTIYF,TGTGCCAGCAGTCCAATCGGACAGTTCTCTGGAAACACCATATATTTT
once,TRBJ1-2,TRBV10-3,TRBD1,CAIYRTGSSYGYTF,TGTGCCATCTATAGGACAGGGAGCAGCTATGGCTACACCTTC
-,TRBJ2-5,TRBV2,TRBD1,CASSRDREETQYF,TGTGCCAGCAGCCGGGACAGAGAAGAGACCCAGTACTTC
once,TRBJ2-1,TRBV7-9,TRBD2,CASSFSSGMSYNEQFF,TGTGCCAGCAGCTTCTCTAGCGGGATGTCCTACAATGAGCAGTTCTTC
-,TRBJ2-7,TRBV13,TRBD1,CASSPGQGYYEQYF,TGTGCCAGCAGCCCGGGACAGGGATATTACGAGCAGTACTTC
-,TRBJ1-2,TRBV6-6,TRBD1,CASSRDSSNYGYTF,TGTGCCAGCAGTCGGGACAGCTCTAACTATGGCTACACCTTC
-,TRBJ2-1,TRBV6-1,-,CASSDLVGEQFF,TGTGCCAGCAGTGATTTGGTTGGCGAGCAGTTCTTC
-,TRBJ2-2,TRBV11-2,-,CASSSWLMANTGELFF,TGTGCCAGCAGCTCTTGGCTCATGGCGAACACCGGGGAGCTGTTTTTT
-,TRBJ2-3,TRBV5-4,TRBD2,CASSLAGLAGVTDTQYF,TGTGCCAGCAGCTTGGCGGGACTAGCGGGGGTTACAGATACGCAGTATTTT
-,TRBJ2-1,TRBV15,TRBD2,CATSRDLGLAGGSSYNEQFF,TGTGCCACCAGCAGAGATCTGGGACTAGCGGGAGGTAGCTCCTACAATGAGCAGTTCTTC
-,TRBJ1-1,TRBV10-1,TRBD1,CASSESTGSSTEAFF,TGCGCCAGCAGTGAGTCGACAGGGTCGAGCACTGAAGCTTTCTTT
-,TRBJ1-5,TRBV6-4,TRBD1,CASSVDRGDQPQHF,TGTGCCAGCAGTGTGGACAGGGGAGATCAGCCCCAGCATTTT
-,TRBJ2-5,TRBV27,-,CASSLGARQETQYF,TGTGCCAGCAGTTTGGGGGCGCGGCAAGAGACCCAGTACTTC
-,TRBJ1-2,TRBV6-1,-,CASSEARRNYGYTF,TGTGCCAGCAGTGAAGCCCGGAGAAACTATGGCTACACCTTC
few,TRBJ1-5,TRBV2,TRBD1,CASSGTGVLQPQHF,TGTGCCAGCAGCGGGACAGGGGTTTTGCAGCCCCAGCATTTT
-,TRBJ2-1,TRBV3-1/TRBV3-2,TRBD2,CASSPRLAGSSYNEQFF,TGTGCCAGCAGCCCTCGACTAGCTGGGAGCTCCTACAATGAGCAGTTCTTC
-,TRBJ2-7,TRBV19,TRBD1,CASSIAGTDVYEQYF,TGTGCCAGTAGTATCGCCGGGACAGATGTCTACGAGCAGTACTTC
-,TRBJ1-2,TRBV27,-,CASSLRQAYGGYTF,TGTGCCAGCAGTTTACGGCAGGCCTATGGGGGCTACACCTTC
-,TRBJ2-2,TRBV27,-,CASRDTNTGELFF,TGTGCCAGCCGAGACACGAACACCGGGGAGCTGTTTTTT
-,TRBJ2-7,TRBV28,-,CASRVTGIYEQYF,TGTGCCAGCAGGGTAACAGGGATCTACGAGCAGTACTTC
-,TRBJ2-5,TRBV11-3,TRBD1,CASSLGRQGKETQYF,TGTGCCAGCAGCTTAGGTCGACAGGGCAAGGAGACCCAGTACTTC
-,TRBJ2-1,TRBV24-1,TRBD2,CATSDLLTSGDYNEQFF,TGTGCCACCAGTGATTTGTTGACTAGCGGGGACTACAATGAGCAGTTCTTC
-,TRBJ2-7,TRBV24-1,-,CATSAGNEQYF,TGTGCCACCAGTGCTGGCAACGAGCAGTACTTC
-,TRBJ2-1,TRBV7-9,-,CASREQGPGEQFF,TGTGCCAGCAGGGAACAGGGACCAGGGGAGCAGTTCTTC
-,TRBJ1-3,TRBV5-6,-,CASTYLTANGNTIYF,TGTGCCAGCACCTACCTGACAGCGAATGGAAACACCATATATTTT
once,TRBJ2-6,TRBV6-5,-,CASSLGAGANVLTF,TGTGCCAGCTCCCTAGGTGCAGGGGCCAACGTCCTGACTTTC
-,TRBJ2-3,TRBV11-3,TRBD2,CASSLGRAGSTDTQYF,TGTGCCAGCAGCTTAGGTCGAGCGGGGAGCACAGATACGCAGTATTTT
-,TRBJ2-6,TRBV9,TRBD1,CASSVVGQVEAGANVLTF,TGTGCCAGCAGCGTAGTCGGACAGGTTGAGGCTGGGGCCAACGTCCTGACTTTC
-,TRBJ2-7,TRBV28,TRBD1,CASSLFTGGQYF,TGTGCCAGCAGTTTATTTACAGGGGGGCAGTACTTC
-,TRBJ1-1,TRBV6-5,TRBD1,CASSRTGNTEAFF,TGTGCCAGCAGTCGGACAGGGAACACTGAAGCTTTCTTT
-,TRBJ2-3,TRBV7-3,TRBD1,CASSSDPGQTQYF,TGTGCCAGCAGCTCCGATCCGGGACAGACGCAGTATTTT
-,TRBJ2-5,TRBV11-2,TRBD2,CASSLDLLAGKETQYF,TGTGCCAGCAGCTTAGATCTCCTAGCGGGGAAAGAGACCCAGTACTTC
-,TRBJ2-1,TRBV24-1,TRBD2,CATSDSSGSSYNEQFF,TGTGCCACCAGTGATTCTAGCGGGAGCTCCTACAATGAGCAGTTCTTC
-,TRBJ1-4,TRBV19,TRBD1,CASTDNRQGHEKLFF,TGTGCCAGTACCGACAACCGACAGGGACATGAAAAACTGTTTTTT
-,TRBJ1-5,TRBV27,-,CASSLSGRVANQPQHF,TGTGCCAGCAGTTTATCGGGCAGGGTGGCAAATCAGCCCCAGCATTTT
-,TRBJ1-2,TRBV28,-,CASSSNYGYTF,TGTGCCAGCAGTTCGAACTATGGCTACACCTTC
-,TRBJ2-2,TRBV6-5,TRBD1,CASSRDRGMAGELFF,TGTGCCAGCAGTCGGGACAGGGGGATGGCCGGGGAGCTGTTTTTT
-,TRBJ1-1,TRBV6-5,-,CAARPGVVSTEAFF,TGTGCCGCCCGCCCCGGGGTGGTGAGTACTGAAGCTTTCTTT
few,TRBJ2-7,TRBV2,-,CASSRPSGAYEQYF,TGTGCCAGCTCACGACCATCCGGGGCCTACGAGCAGTACTTC
-,TRBJ2-3,TRBV14,-,CASSRFYGSVGADTQYF,TGTGCCAGCAGCCGCTTCTATGGGAGCGTAGGCGCAGATACGCAGTATTTT
-,TRBJ1-3,TRBV18,TRBD1,CASSPFGQDGNTIYF,TGTGCCAGCTCACCATTCGGACAGGACGGAAACACCATATATTTT
-,TRBJ1-5,TRBV12-1,-,CASSARDTGQPQHF,TGTGCCAGCAGCGCACGGGACACCGGGCAGCCCCAGCATTTT
-,TRBJ2-7,TRBV6-1,-,CASSERYRFYEQYF,TGTGCCAGCAGTGAACGGTACAGGTTCTACGAGCAGTACTTC
-,TRBJ1-6,TRBV18,-,CASSPLSGRGSNSPLHF,TGTGCCAGCTCACCCCTCTCGGGAAGGGGGAGTAATTCACCCCTCCACTTT
-,TRBJ2-7,TRBV6-5,-,CASSSLTGYEQYF,TGTGCCAGCAGTTCCTTAACAGGCTACGAGCAGTACTTC
-,TRBJ1-5,TRBV27,TRBD1,CASSTGSSDQPQHF,TGTGCCAGCTCGACAGGGTCTTCGGATCAGCCCCAGCATTTT
-,TRBJ1-1,TRBV24-1,-,CATMDSLNTEAFF,TGTGCCACCATGGACAGCTTGAACACTGAAGCTTTCTTT
-,TRBJ1-2,TRBV20-1,-,CSASQGTDYGYTF,TGCAGTGCTAGTCAGGGTACAGACTATGGCTACACCTTC
once,TRBJ1-2,TRBV6-6,TRBD1,CATKPGQGAPNYGYTF,TGTGCCACTAAACCGGGACAGGGGGCGCCTAACTATGGCTACACCTTC
-,TRBJ1-1,TRBV19,TRBD1,CASTHLGTGDTEAFF,TGTGCCAGTACCCACCTAGGGACAGGGGACACTGAAGCTTTCTTT
-,TRBJ2-7,TRBV28,-,CASSFWREQYF,TGTGCCAGCAGTTTCTGGCGGGAGCAGTACTTC
-,TRBJ2-2,TRBV27,-,CASSFSGELFF,TGTGCCAGCAGTTTCTCCGGGGAGCTGTTTTTT
-,TRBJ1-1,TRBV29-1,-,CSVAGVGTEAFF,TGCAGCGTTGCAGGGGTGGGGACTGAAGCTTTCTTT
-,TRBJ2-1,TRBV19,TRBD2,CASVDGAGGYNEQFF,TGTGCCAGTGTGGATGGTGCGGGGGGCTACAATGAGCAGTTCTTC
-,TRBJ1-6,TRBV4-2,-,CASSQEMVGGMDSPLHF,TGTGCCAGCAGCCAAGAGATGGTGGGGGGGATGGATTCACCCCTCCACTTT
-,TRBJ2-2,TRBV2,-,CASSEARQGTGELFF,TGTGCCAGCAGTGAAGCGCGCCAGGGCACCGGGGAGCTGTTTTTT
-,TRBJ2-1,TRBV4-2,-,CASSQDKGVNEQFF,TGTGCCAGCAGCCAAGATAAGGGGGTCAATGAGCAGTTCTTC